This section outlines one TCR beta chain sequence together with its context. The CDR3 has 14 residues. Trimming pared 6 bases from V and 5 bases from J, leaving 14 bases between. Germline values: CDR1 MGHRA, CDR2 YSYEKL. The data stem from a study of blood T cell repertoires in COVID-19. The repertoire was sequenced with immunoSEQ multiplex PCR; TCRdb's copy has only in-frame clones and lacks some. This table holds 250,000 to 350,000 clones, roughly 90% found once. This receptor was identified in a man aged 18 to 29 with active or convalescent COVID-19. The chain has TRBV4-1 and TRBJ1-5; D not certain. Sequencing was performed on peripheral blood. The CDR3 DNA sequence: TGCGCCAGCAGGTCCATCGGGAGCGATCAGCCCCAGCATTTT. Translated: CASRSIGSDQPQHF.